These 12 T cell receptor beta chains were all obtained from the same sample, sequenced in a study of T cell responses to AZD1222 COVID-19 vaccine. Clones were read by immunoSEQ multiplex PCR, and TCRdb kept only the in-frame ones, dropping some. This table has about 130,000 clones, about 90% appearing once. This material consisted of peripheral blood, taken on day 0 of AZD1222 vaccination. The source is an adult in good health.

This chain connects TRBV18 to TRBJ2-1, with 8 bases fitting TRBD1. Losses at the gene ends were 5 bases for V and 1 base for J; bases not matched to a gene: 10. The CDR3 totals 17 residues. From germline, CDR1 is KGHSH and CDR2 LQKENI. This CDR3 reads CASSSKGTGGSYNEQFF. DNA for the CDR3: TGTGCCAGCTCATCGAAAGGGACAGGAGGTTCCTACAATGAGCAGTTCTTC.

The J gene is TRBJ1-3, the V gene TRBV4-3; no definite D call. V lost 5 bases to trimming and J lost 8 bases, with 13 bases between them. This CDR3 contains 13 residues. Germline values: CDR1 LGHNA, CDR2 YSLEER. CDR3 amino acids: CASSVTRVDTIYF. In DNA form, the CDR3 reads TGCGCCAGCAGCGTGACGAGGGTGGACACCATATATTTT.

The sample holds one count of this clone. The CDR3 reads CASSLDRNTGELFF. CDR3 bases: TGTGCCAGCAGCTTAGACAGGAACACCGGGGAGCTGTTTTTT. The V and J genes are TRBV11-2 and TRBJ2-2; unclear D gene. V gave up 0 bases and J gave up 1 base, with 3 bases separating them. This CDR3 comprises 14 residues. CDR1 SGHAT and CDR2 FQNNGV come from the germline V gene.

V usage is TRBV30 and J usage is TRBJ1-5, with a possible D match to TRBD1 (6 bases). Germline loops: CDR1 GTSNPN, CDR2 SVGIG (reference sequence). This CDR3 comprises 16 residues. V lost 2 bases and J lost 7, with 21 bases in between. The CDR3 DNA sequence: TGTGCCTGGAGTCCTTTTGAGTACAGGGCAAACCAGCCCCAGCATTTT. Protein product: CAWSPFEYRANQPQHF.

This clone was counted once. The chain combines TRBV18 with TRBJ2-3; D perhaps matches TRBD2 (5 bases). The CDR3 runs 13 residues. Germline lookup yields CDR1 KGHSH and CDR2 LQKENI. The ends were cut back, 4 bases at V and 4 bases at J, with 9 bases in the middle. The CDR3 nucleotides read TGTGCCAGCTCACGGCTAGCCGCAGATACGCAGTATTTT. Encoded protein: CASSRLAADTQYF.

As regards this clone: The sample has other DNA sequences that encode this CDR3 too. V gene TRBV12-3 or TRBV12-4 combines with J gene TRBJ2-7; a possible D gene is TRBD1 (7 bases). V lost 3 bases and J 6 bases, leaving 12 bases between the germline ends. The CDR3 consists of 13 residues. The CDR3 loop is CASSLGQGGEQYF. Here the CDR3 DNA reads TGTGCCAGCAGTTTGGGGCAGGGGGGCGAGCAGTACTTC.

The genes are TRBV15 and TRBJ1-2; 12 positions match TRBD1. This CDR3 region has 16 residues. Per germline, CDR1 LNHNV and CDR2 YYDKDF (reference sequence). Trimming at V came to 0 bases and at J to 3 bases, leaving 2 bases not matched to a gene. The CDR3 bases are TGTGCCACCAGCAGAGATGGGACAGGGGGCGACTATGGCTACACCTTC. Amino acids: CATSRDGTGGDYGYTF.

V gene TRBV6-1 combines with J gene TRBJ1-1, with D perhaps matching TRBD1 (6 bases). V lost 3 bases and J lost 4, with 12 bases in between. The CDR3 has 14 amino acids. CDR1 and CDR2 from the germline V gene are MNHNS and SASEGT. CDR3: CASSDDRLGTEAFF. In DNA, the CDR3 is TGTGCCAGCAGTGACGACAGGCTCGGCACTGAAGCTTTCTTT.

The genes are TRBV12-3 or TRBV12-4 and TRBJ2-7; possibly TRBD1 for D (6 bases). V gave up 5 bases and J gave up 4 bases, with 9 bases separating them. The length of the CDR3 is 12 residues. This chain's CDR3 is CASSTQGYEQYF. DNA for the CDR3: TGTGCCAGCAGTACACAGGGATACGAGCAGTACTTC.

This clone was detected only a few times. The chain recombines TRBV30 with TRBJ1-2; D is uncertain. CDR3 size: 14 residues. With 0 bases removed from V and 2 bases from J, the gap between germline ends came to 10 bases. Germline V lookup: CDR1 GTSNPN, CDR2 SVGIG (reference sequence). CDR3: CAWSVYRTNYGYTF. The CDR3 nucleotides read TGTGCCTGGAGTGTATACAGAACGAACTATGGCTACACCTTC.

The chain joins TRBV18 to TRBJ1-1, with a weak D call TRBD1 (5 bases). V lost 3 bases and J 3 bases, leaving 14 bases between the germline ends. The germline V gene has CDR1 KGHSH and CDR2 LQKENI. This CDR3 comprises 15 residues. The CDR3 DNA sequence: TGTGCCAGCTCACCGGGGGGTTTCGGATACACTGAAGCTTTCTTT. Translation: CASSPGGFGYTEAFF.

V is TRBV30 and J is TRBJ1-5; D might be TRBD1 (6 bases). This CDR3 is 13 amino acids long. Germline V gene data show CDR1 as GTSNPN and CDR2 as SVGIG (reference sequence). Trimming removed 4 bases at V and 6 bases at J, with 13 bases between. For the CDR3, the DNA is TGTGCCTGGAATACAGGGATAGGTCAGCCCCAGCATTTT. Translated: CAWNTGIGQPQHF.